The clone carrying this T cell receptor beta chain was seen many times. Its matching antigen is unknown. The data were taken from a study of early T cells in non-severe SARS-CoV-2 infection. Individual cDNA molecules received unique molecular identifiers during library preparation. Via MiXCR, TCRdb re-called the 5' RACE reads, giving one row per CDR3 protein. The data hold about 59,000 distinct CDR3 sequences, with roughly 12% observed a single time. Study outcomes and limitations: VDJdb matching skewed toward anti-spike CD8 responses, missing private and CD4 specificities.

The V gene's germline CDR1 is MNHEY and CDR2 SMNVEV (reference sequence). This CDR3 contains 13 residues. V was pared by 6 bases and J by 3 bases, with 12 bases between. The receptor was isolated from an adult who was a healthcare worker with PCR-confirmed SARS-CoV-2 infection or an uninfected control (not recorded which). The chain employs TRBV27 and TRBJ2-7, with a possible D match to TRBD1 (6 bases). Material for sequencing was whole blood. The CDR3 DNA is TGTGCCAGCAGCCCCGACAGGTACTACGAGCAGTACTTC. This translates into CASSPDRYYEQYF.